These T cell receptor beta chains were read from a single sample in a study of metastatic and nonmetastatic thyroid tumors. Via MiXCR, TCRdb re-called the PCR reads. The sample shows under 40,000 clones, roughly 18% of them seen only once. Sequenced: blood. The origin of the receptors is a female donor with papillary thyroid cancer or a benign thyroid nodule (not recorded which). Some clones in this sample may be carry-over from other donors' samples. Both conserved end residues are part of each CDR3. The order of the fields is D gene, J gene, clone size, CDR3 length, V gene, CDR3 protein, CDR3 DNA. The D gene is left open where the match is weak. Only some rows state a clone size, as once, few, many or a class for expanded clones.

D gene: -
J gene: TRBJ2-3
clone size: many
CDR3 length: 14
V gene: TRBV9
CDR3 protein: CASSVDGSTDTQYF
CDR3 DNA: TGTGCCAGCAGCGTAGACGGAAGCACAGATACGCAGTATTTT

D gene: TRBD2
J gene: TRBJ2-1
clone size: medium-sized
CDR3 length: 16
V gene: TRBV20-1
CDR3 protein: CSARSGTSGIYNEQFF
CDR3 DNA: TGCAGTGCTAGAAGTGGCACTAGCGGGATCTACAATGAGCAGTTCTTC

D gene: -
J gene: TRBJ2-7
clone size: -
CDR3 length: 13
V gene: TRBV6-1
CDR3 protein: CASSKYRSFERYF
CDR3 DNA: TGTGCCAGCAGTAAGTATCGCTCCTTCGAGCGGTACTTC

D gene: -
J gene: TRBJ2-7
clone size: medium-sized
CDR3 length: 18
V gene: TRBV6-2/TRBV6-3
CDR3 protein: CASSYPLGLAPTTYEQYF
CDR3 DNA: TGTGCCAGCAGTTACCCACTCGGACTGGCGCCGACCACCTACGAGCAGTACTTC

D gene: TRBD2
J gene: TRBJ2-7
clone size: many
CDR3 length: 15
V gene: TRBV9
CDR3 protein: CASSVTSGSLYEQYF
CDR3 DNA: TGTGCCAGCAGCGTTACTAGCGGGAGTCTGTACGAGCAGTACTTC

D gene: -
J gene: TRBJ2-5
clone size: -
CDR3 length: 14
V gene: TRBV6-2/TRBV6-3
CDR3 protein: CASSPPSSEETQYF
CDR3 DNA: TGTGCCAGCAGTCCCCCTTCGAGCGAGGAGACCCAGTACTTC

D gene: -
J gene: TRBJ1-5
clone size: -
CDR3 length: 14
V gene: TRBV2
CDR3 protein: CASGKALGGQSQHF
CDR3 DNA: TGTGCCAGCGGAAAAGCCCTAGGGGGTCAGTCCCAGCATTTT

D gene: TRBD2
J gene: TRBJ2-5
clone size: -
CDR3 length: 17
V gene: TRBV28
CDR3 protein: CASSSGGGLVYQETQYF
CDR3 DNA: TGTGCCAGCAGTTCGGGGGGGGGTCTTGTGTACCAAGAGACCCAGTACTTC

D gene: -
J gene: TRBJ2-7
clone size: many
CDR3 length: 13
V gene: TRBV12-3/TRBV12-4
CDR3 protein: CASSVQGPYEQYF
CDR3 DNA: TGTGCCAGCAGTGTGCAGGGGCCCTACGAGCAGTACTTC

D gene: -
J gene: TRBJ2-3
clone size: many
CDR3 length: 16
V gene: TRBV12-3/TRBV12-4
CDR3 protein: CASSFSNRPSTDTQYF
CDR3 DNA: TGTGCCAGCAGTTTCTCTAACAGGCCCAGCACAGATACGCAGTATTTT

D gene: -
J gene: TRBJ2-3
clone size: -
CDR3 length: 14
V gene: TRBV6-1
CDR3 protein: CASRHRDFLDTQYF
CDR3 DNA: TGTGCCAGCAGACACCGGGACTTCTTAGATACGCAGTATTTT

D gene: TRBD1
J gene: TRBJ1-6
clone size: few
CDR3 length: 15
V gene: TRBV12-3/TRBV12-4
CDR3 protein: CVRSHAGTGDSPLHF
CDR3 DNA: TGTGTCAGAAGTCATGCCGGGACAGGGGATTCACCCCTCCACTTT

D gene: -
J gene: TRBJ2-4
clone size: -
CDR3 length: 14
V gene: TRBV6-2/TRBV6-3
CDR3 protein: CASSPVDTKNIHYF
CDR3 DNA: TGTGCCAGCAGCCCTGTTGACACCAAAAACATCCATTACTTC

D gene: TRBD1
J gene: TRBJ1-2
clone size: many
CDR3 length: 17
V gene: TRBV6-6
CDR3 protein: CASSYSPGQGDWYGYTF
CDR3 DNA: TGTGCCAGCAGTTACTCGCCTGGCCAGGGGGATTGGTATGGCTACACCTTC

D gene: -
J gene: TRBJ2-3
clone size: many
CDR3 length: 14
V gene: TRBV10-3
CDR3 protein: CAISIGGSTDTQYF
CDR3 DNA: TGTGCCATCAGTATTGGGGGAAGCACAGATACGCAGTATTTT

D gene: -
J gene: TRBJ2-6
clone size: -
CDR3 length: 15
V gene: TRBV2
CDR3 protein: CASSQQAPGSNVLTF
CDR3 DNA: TGTGCCAGCAGTCAGCAAGCACCTGGGTCCAACGTCCTGACTTTC

D gene: -
J gene: TRBJ2-1
clone size: -
CDR3 length: 14
V gene: TRBV7-2
CDR3 protein: CASSLAVPGNEQFF
CDR3 DNA: TGTGCCAGCAGCTTAGCGGTGCCTGGCAATGAGCAGTTCTTC

D gene: -
J gene: TRBJ2-2
clone size: -
CDR3 length: 15
V gene: TRBV27
CDR3 protein: CASSTWDLNTVELFF
CDR3 DNA: TGTGCCAGCAGCACCTGGGACCTGAACACCGTGGAGCTTTTTTTT

D gene: -
J gene: TRBJ1-4
clone size: many
CDR3 length: 15
V gene: TRBV6-6
CDR3 protein: CASSYRWRANEKLFF
CDR3 DNA: TGTGCCAGCAGTTACAGATGGAGGGCTAATGAAAAACTGTTTTTT

D gene: -
J gene: TRBJ1-1
clone size: -
CDR3 length: 12
V gene: TRBV20-1
CDR3 protein: CSARSGVTEAFF
CDR3 DNA: TGCAGTGCTAGGTCCGGGGTCACTGAAGCTTTCTTT

D gene: -
J gene: TRBJ1-5
clone size: many
CDR3 length: 15
V gene: TRBV4-1
CDR3 protein: CASSQPGGGNQPQHF
CDR3 DNA: TGCGCCAGCAGCCAACCTGGGGGTGGTAATCAGCCCCAGCATTTT

D gene: -
J gene: TRBJ1-5
clone size: many
CDR3 length: 13
V gene: TRBV28
CDR3 protein: CASSFRADQPQHF
CDR3 DNA: TGTGCCAGCAGTTTCAGGGCAGATCAGCCCCAGCATTTT

D gene: TRBD1
J gene: TRBJ1-3
clone size: many
CDR3 length: 14
V gene: TRBV2
CDR3 protein: CASSRGASGNTIYF
CDR3 DNA: TGTGCCAGCAGCAGGGGGGCGTCTGGAAACACCATATATTTT

D gene: -
J gene: TRBJ2-7
clone size: -
CDR3 length: 14
V gene: TRBV7-9
CDR3 protein: CASIDDRKVYEQYF
CDR3 DNA: TGTGCCAGTATCGATGACAGGAAGGTCTACGAGCAGTACTTC

D gene: -
J gene: TRBJ1-5
clone size: many
CDR3 length: 12
V gene: TRBV7-9
CDR3 protein: CASSRQNQPQHF
CDR3 DNA: TGTGCCAGCAGTCGACAGAATCAGCCCCAGCATTTT

D gene: -
J gene: TRBJ2-7
clone size: many
CDR3 length: 12
V gene: TRBV11-2
CDR3 protein: CASSLVQGEQYF
CDR3 DNA: TGTGCCAGCAGCTTAGTTCAGGGAGAGCAGTACTTC

D gene: -
J gene: TRBJ2-7
clone size: many
CDR3 length: 19
V gene: TRBV2
CDR3 protein: CASSAFTPHWGATSYEQYF
CDR3 DNA: TGTGCCAGCAGTGCGTTTACCCCACACTGGGGAGCGACTTCCTACGAGCAGTACTTC

D gene: -
J gene: TRBJ2-7
clone size: many
CDR3 length: 13
V gene: TRBV18
CDR3 protein: CASSPGPGSEQYF
CDR3 DNA: TGTGCCAGCTCCCCCGGGCCCGGCTCCGAGCAGTACTTC

D gene: TRBD1
J gene: TRBJ1-5
clone size: few
CDR3 length: 17
V gene: TRBV2
CDR3 protein: CASRRDREVASNQPQHF
CDR3 DNA: TGTGCCAGCCGTAGGGACAGGGAGGTTGCGAGCAATCAGCCCCAGCATTTT

D gene: -
J gene: TRBJ1-1
clone size: many
CDR3 length: 17
V gene: TRBV6-6
CDR3 protein: CASSSHPWGGLNTEAFF
CDR3 DNA: TGTGCCAGCAGTTCTCATCCTTGGGGGGGCTTGAACACTGAAGCTTTCTTT

D gene: TRBD1
J gene: TRBJ1-5
clone size: -
CDR3 length: 17
V gene: TRBV4-2
CDR3 protein: CASSEAVTGFSNQPQHF
CDR3 DNA: TGTGCCAGCAGTGAGGCCGTGACAGGGTTTAGCAATCAGCCCCAGCATTTT

D gene: TRBD2
J gene: TRBJ2-1
clone size: many
CDR3 length: 15
V gene: TRBV11-3
CDR3 protein: CASSEVTSGSNEQFF
CDR3 DNA: TGTGCCAGCAGCGAGGTGACTAGCGGGAGCAATGAGCAGTTCTTC